Listed below are T cell receptor beta chains from one sample, sequenced in a study of cytomegalovirus exposure and HLA in healthy donors. Some clones are missing from TCRdb's copy, which holds only in-frame ones; the method was immunoSEQ multiplex PCR. The sample consists of 150,000 to 200,000 clones, 80% to 85% of them appearing once. The sample comprised PBMCs. These receptors all stem from a young woman in good health and CMV-seropositive. The CDR3 runs from the conserved cysteine through the conserved F or W. The order of the fields is clone size, D gene, V gene, J gene, CDR3 DNA, CDR3 protein. The D gene is left open where the match is weak. Some rows mark clone size as missing; the rest say once, few, many or name a class of expanded clone.

.	TRBD2	TRBV30	TRBJ2-5	TGTGCCTGGAGTCCCGGGACTAGCGCTTTGGAGACCCAGTACTTC	CAWSPGTSALETQYF
few	.	TRBV9	TRBJ2-4	TGTGCCAGCAGCGTAGGTTCAGGGTCAAACATTCAGTACTTC	CASSVGSGSNIQYF
.	.	TRBV15	TRBJ2-6	TGTGCCACCAGCAGAGGCGGACAGTCTGGGGCCAACGTCCTGACTTTC	CATSRGGQSGANVLTF
.	.	TRBV2	TRBJ2-2	TGTGCCAGCAGTACTTCCGGGGAGCTGTTTTTT	CASSTSGELFF
.	.	TRBV19	TRBJ2-7	TGTGCCAGTAGACGGGATAAAAGTACCTACGAGCAGTACTTC	CASRRDKSTYEQYF
.	.	TRBV4-1	TRBJ1-4	TGCGCCAGCAGCCACGGAAGCAGGGGCACTAATGAAAAACTGTTTTTT	CASSHGSRGTNEKLFF
.	.	TRBV20-1	TRBJ2-7	TGCAGTGCCATGCCAGGATACGAGCAGTACTTC	CSAMPGYEQYF
few	.	TRBV30	TRBJ1-6	TGTGCCTGGACGGGGGGGCAGGGGCTTTCACCCCTCCACTTT	CAWTGGQGLSPLHF
.	.	TRBV4-1	TRBJ1-6	TGCGCCAGCAGCCAATTTGCGGGGGAGGCCTATAATTCACCCCTCCACTTT	CASSQFAGEAYNSPLHF
.	TRBD1	TRBV27	TRBJ1-1	TGTGCCAGCTCGTCGGCCGGGACAGAGAACACTGAAGCTTTCTTT	CASSSAGTENTEAFF
.	TRBD2	TRBV18	TRBJ2-7	TGTGCCAGCTCACCAGTTTCAGGGCGGGGGTATTACGAGCAGTACTTC	CASSPVSGRGYYEQYF
.	.	TRBV18	TRBJ1-4	TGTGCCAGCTCACGAACACAGGGCGCGAGACTGTTTTTT	CASSRTQGARLFF
.	TRBD1	TRBV4-3	TRBJ1-3	TGCGCCAGCAGCCGGGGACAGGGGTTTGGAAACACCATATATTTT	CASSRGQGFGNTIYF
.	.	TRBV5-1	TRBJ2-3	TGCGCCAGCAGCTTGGAGGAGGGGAGGGATACGCAGTATTTT	CASSLEEGRDTQYF
.	TRBD2	TRBV7-2	TRBJ2-1	TGTGCCAGCAGCTTAGCTAGCGGGGGGGTTAACAATGAGCAGTTCTTC	CASSLASGGVNNEQFF
.	.	TRBV11-2	TRBJ1-4	TGTGCCAGCAGCTTAGGTCGGGAGGAAAAACTGTTTTTT	CASSLGREEKLFF
.	TRBD1	TRBV7-8	TRBJ1-2	TGTGCCAGCAGCTTAGCTCCGGGACAGTTTAACTATGGCTACACCTTC	CASSLAPGQFNYGYTF
once	.	TRBV4-2	TRBJ1-5	TGTGCCAGCAGCCAGAGGGCCGCTAGCAATCAGCCCCAGCATTTT	CASSQRAASNQPQHF
.	TRBD2	TRBV19	TRBJ2-3	TGTGCCAGTAATGGGCGGGAGTTTTCTAGCACAGATACGCAGTATTTT	CASNGREFSSTDTQYF
once	TRBD1	TRBV14	TRBJ2-2	TGTGCCAGCAGCCAAGATGAGGGGACAGGGACGTTGAACACCGGGGAGCTGTTTTTT	CASSQDEGTGTLNTGELFF
.	.	TRBV29-1	TRBJ2-3	TGCAGCCTAGAGCTCCGCACAGATACGCAGTATTTT	CSLELRTDTQYF
.	.	TRBV19	TRBJ1-2	TGTGCCACCAGACCCGGGACAAGGAACTATGGCTACACCTTC	CATRPGTRNYGYTF
.	TRBD1	TRBV7-9	TRBJ1-4	TGTGCCAGCAGCCGAGACAGGGACAGGGAAAAACTGTTTTTT	CASSRDRDREKLFF
few	TRBD2	TRBV11-1	TRBJ2-3	TGTGCCAGCAGCTTCAGCGGGGGGGCCACGGATACGCAGTATTTT	CASSFSGGATDTQYF
.	TRBD1	TRBV10-3	TRBJ2-7	TGTGCCATCGAAGCGGGGACAGGGATCTACGAGCAGTACTTC	CAIEAGTGIYEQYF
.	.	TRBV5-1	TRBJ2-5	TGCGCCAGCAGCTTAAGTCCCCGGGAGACCCAGTACTTC	CASSLSPRETQYF
.	TRBD2	TRBV5-4	TRBJ2-4	TGTGCCAGCAGCTCCGGGACTAGCCGAAACATTCAGTACTTC	CASSSGTSRNIQYF
.	.	TRBV4-3	TRBJ1-6	TGCGCCAGCAGCCTCCGGCCGGCGGTCGGGGCACCCCTCCACTTT	CASSLRPAVGAPLHF
.	.	TRBV18	TRBJ1-3	TGTGCCAGCTCACCAGAGTCCGGGAGAAACACCATATATTTT	CASSPESGRNTIYF
.	.	TRBV11-3	TRBJ2-3	TGTGCCAGCAGCCCGGCGGGCACAGATACGCAGTATTTT	CASSPAGTDTQYF
.	TRBD1	TRBV19	TRBJ1-1	TGTGCCAGTAGGACAGGGGGCACATACACTGAAGCTTTCTTT	CASRTGGTYTEAFF
.	TRBD1	TRBV4-1	TRBJ2-4	TGCGCCAGCAGCCAGGGACAGGGGAAGGACATTCAGTACTTC	CASSQGQGKDIQYF
once	TRBD1	TRBV5-6	TRBJ1-1	TGTGCCAGCAGCCGGGGACAGGTTATGAACACTGAAGCTTTCTTT	CASSRGQVMNTEAFF
.	.	TRBV19	TRBJ2-7	TGTGCCAGTAGCTCCCAGGTCGCCAGCTCCTACGAGCAGTACTTC	CASSSQVASSYEQYF
.	TRBD1	TRBV5-4	TRBJ1-2	TGTGCCAGCAGCTTCGGACAGGCCCACTATGGCTACACCTTC	CASSFGQAHYGYTF
.	.	TRBV2	TRBJ1-5	TGTGCCAGCAATGAACAGGGTTCGGTTCAGCCCCAGCATTTT	CASNEQGSVQPQHF
.	.	TRBV14	TRBJ1-5	TGTGCCAGCAGCCAAGTTCCGGGGGAGGGCCAGCATTTT	CASSQVPGEGQHF